The 32 T cell receptor beta chains below all came from one sample that was sequenced in a study of blood T cell repertoires in COVID-19. TCRdb's table, derived via immunoSEQ multiplex PCR, lists solely in-frame clones and lacks some. The table lists approximately 190,000 clones, roughly three quarters of them singletons. The specimen sequenced was peripheral blood. The receptors originated from a man aged 55-75 years with active or convalescent COVID-19.

This clone was counted a few times. The chain has TRBV29-1 and TRBJ2-7; maybe TRBD1 (5 bases). Looked up from germline, CDR1 is SQVTM and CDR2 is ANQGSEA. This CDR3 is built from 12 residues. The V end lost 7 bases, the J end lost 5 bases, and 15 bases lay between the germline ends. CDR3: CSAGPAGNEQYF. In DNA form, the CDR3 reads TGCAGCGCCGGGCCGGCAGGGAACGAGCAGTACTTC.

The V and J genes are TRBV20-1 and TRBJ1-4, with D unresolved. Per the germline V gene, CDR1 is DFQATT and CDR2 is SNEGSKA (reference sequence). Trimming stripped 3 bases from V and 7 bases from J, with 21 bases between. CDR3 length: 16 amino acids. The CDR3 is CSASPPQPGPFEKLFF. For the CDR3, the DNA is TGCAGTGCTAGTCCCCCACAGCCAGGCCCTTTTGAAAAACTGTTTTTT.

This clone was observed a handful of times. The CDR3 coding sequence is TGTGCCAGCAGCTCCGGAAGGACAGGGAAGAGCACTGAAGCTTTCTTT. Protein: CASSSGRTGKSTEAFF. The genes are TRBV7-9 and TRBJ1-1; 8 nucleotides match TRBD1. V was pared by 4 bases and J by 4 bases, with 11 bases of the junction left unmatched. The CDR3 is 16 residues long. Germline V gene lookup returns CDR1 SEHNR and CDR2 FQNEAQ (reference sequence).

This rearrangement joins TRBV6-5 to TRBJ1-2, with D possibly being TRBD1 (6 bases). This CDR3 region has 15 residues. The germline gives CDR1 MNHEY, CDR2 SVGAGI. The germline V and J ends were trimmed by 6 bases and 8 bases, with 22 bases remaining between them. The CDR3 region is CASRRRGSQGGGYTF. The CDR3 DNA is TGTGCCAGCAGACGAAGGGGGTCCCAAGGAGGAGGCTACACCTTC.

This sequence joins TRBV3-1 (or the pseudogene TRBV3-2) and TRBJ2-5, with 7 bases fitting TRBD2. The length of the CDR3 is 17 residues. Germline CDR1 LGHDT, CDR2 YNNKEL (reference sequence). The junction had 9 bases not matched to a gene; V was cut back by 1 base and J by 1 base. DNA of the CDR3: TGTGCCAGCAGCCAAGCTCCGGGACTAACCCTCCAAGAGACCCAGTACTTC. It is translated as CASSQAPGLTLQETQYF.

This clone was observed a few times. The chain is built from TRBV3-1 (or the pseudogene TRBV3-2) and TRBJ2-3; D perhaps matches TRBD2 (6 bases). V was pared by 1 base and J by 4 bases, with 15 bases between. Germline CDR1 reads LGHDT; CDR2 reads YNNKEL (reference sequence). The CDR3 is 16 residues long. The CDR3 DNA sequence: TGTGCCAGCAGCCAAGGAGGGACGGAGGGTGCAGATACGCAGTATTTT. Amino acid sequence: CASSQGGTEGADTQYF.

V usage is TRBV5-1 and J usage is TRBJ2-1; TRBD1 is a possible D gene (5 bases). The CDR3 sequence is 17 residues long. From germline, CDR1 is SGHRS and CDR2 YFSETQ. V shed 3 bases and J shed 0 bases, with 16 bases lying between them. The CDR3 region has the DNA TGCGCCAGCAGCTCTGCGCTGTACAGGAGCTCCTACAATGAGCAGTTCTTC. Protein product: CASSSALYRSSYNEQFF.

This sequence joins TRBV7-2 and TRBJ2-3; 10 bases agree with TRBD2. Unmatched junction bases numbered 7, after V lost 5 bases and J lost 8 bases. This CDR3 has 14 amino acids. Germline V CDR1 and CDR2: SGHTA, FQGNSA. Written as DNA, the CDR3 is TGTGCCAGCAGCGCAGGGACTAGCGTCGGTACGCAGTATTTT. Protein sequence: CASSAGTSVGTQYF. Complete variable domain (other parts from reference TRBV7-2 and TRBJ2-3): GAGVSQSPSNKVTEKGKDVELRCDPISGHTALYWYRQSLGQGLEFLIYFQGNSAPDKSGLPSDRFSAERTGGSVSTLTIQRTQQEDSAVYLCASSAGTSVGTQYFGPGTRLTVL.

The table lists this clone with a few counts. The genes are TRBV4-1 and TRBJ2-2, with 7 bases identical to TRBD2. J gave up 1 base and V 2 bases, and 4 bases lay outside the gene matches. Germline-derived CDR1 and CDR2 are MGHRA and YSYEKL. This CDR3 is built from 16 residues. The CDR3 DNA sequence: TGCGCCAGCAGCCAAAGGGTAGCGGGGAACACCGGGGAGCTGTTTTTT. It specifies CASSQRVAGNTGELFF.

This sequence joins TRBV7-2 and TRBJ1-2; a weak D match, TRBD1 (6 bases). The ends were cut back, 0 bases at V and 6 bases at J, with 14 bases in the middle. CDR3 size: 15 residues. Looked up from germline, CDR1 is SGHTA and CDR2 is FQGNSA. In DNA form, the CDR3 reads TGTGCCAGCAGCTTAGCCCACAGGGCTTTGGATGGCTACACCTTC. Protein: CASSLAHRALDGYTF.

This chain links TRBV5-5 with TRBJ2-3; perhaps TRBD1 as D (5 bases). Germline lookup yields CDR1 SGHKS and CDR2 YYEKEE (reference sequence). Between the trimmed V and J ends, which lost 0 bases and 2 bases, there was a span of 10 bases. The CDR3 length is 15 residues. The CDR3 nucleotides are TGTGCCAGCAGCTTGGACGGACAAGACACAGATACGCAGTATTTT. Amino acid sequence: CASSLDGQDTDTQYF.

V is TRBV9 and J is TRBJ1-6, with 11 bases aligning to TRBD1. This CDR3 region has 17 residues. CDR1 is SGDLS, CDR2 YYNGEE, per germline. The V segment lost 0 bases and the J segment 6 bases; nucleotides outside the gene matches: 5. This CDR3 reads CASSVAEGQGANSPLHF. CDR3 coding DNA: TGTGCCAGCAGCGTAGCTGAAGGACAGGGGGCTAATTCACCCCTCCACTTT.

V is TRBV2 and J is TRBJ2-5; 11 nucleotides match TRBD2. CDR3 length: 15 amino acids. CDR1 is SNHLY, CDR2 FYNNEI, per germline. The trim removed 6 bases at V and 5 bases at J, leaving 8 bases unmatched. This chain's CDR3 is CASSETSGRTETQYF. The CDR3 coding sequence is TGTGCCAGCAGCGAAACTAGCGGGAGAACGGAGACCCAGTACTTC. The whole variable domain, filled in from reference TRBV2 and TRBJ2-5, reads EPEVTQTPSHQVTQMGQEVILRCVPISNHLYFYWYRQILGQKVEFLVSFYNNEISEKSEIFDDQFSVERPDGSNFTLKIRSTKLEDSAMYFCASSETSGRTETQYFGPGTRLLVL.

This clone was picked up a small number of times. The V call is TRBV5-4, the J call TRBJ2-1; 11 bases fit TRBD2. The V gene's germline CDR1 is SGHNT and CDR2 YYREEE (reference sequence). There are 16 residues in the CDR3. V dropped 4 bases and J dropped 9; count of bases not matched to a gene: 12. The CDR3 loop reads CASSAQTSGKSIEQFF. The DNA for the CDR3 is TGTGCCAGCAGCGCGCAGACTAGCGGGAAAAGTATTGAGCAGTTCTTC.

This rearrangement joins TRBV9 to TRBJ2-6; the D gene is possibly TRBD2 (5 bases). This CDR3 region has 17 residues. In germline, CDR1 is SGDLS, CDR2 YYNGEE. Between the trimmed V and J ends, which lost 4 bases and 4 bases, there was a span of 18 bases. The CDR3: CASSPRPGTRGANVLTF. In DNA form, the CDR3 reads TGTGCCAGCAGCCCCCGCCCGGGAACGAGGGGGGCCAACGTCCTGACTTTC.

The chain is built from TRBV5-1 and TRBJ1-5; 8 bases align to TRBD1. This CDR3 has 18 amino acids. With V trimmed by 1 base and J by 0 bases, 9 bases remained unmatched. The germline CDR1 and CDR2 sequences are SGHRS and YFSETQ. CDR3 protein: CASSLSHRGAVSNQPQHF. CDR3 sequence (DNA): TGCGCCAGCAGCTTGTCCCACAGGGGGGCTGTTAGCAATCAGCCCCAGCATTTT.

This sequence joins TRBV7-3 and TRBJ2-1; 14 bases are shared with TRBD2. Germline CDR1 is SGHTA and CDR2 is FQGTGA. This CDR3 spans 19 amino acids. V shed 5 bases and J 0 bases; nucleotides not matched to a gene: 9. CDR3 in DNA: TGTGCCAGCAGCCCAAGGACTAGCGGGAGGCCTAGCTCCTACAATGAGCAGTTCTTC. This translates into CASSPRTSGRPSSYNEQFF.

This chain connects TRBV19 to TRBJ2-1; 9 bases match TRBD2. With 3 bases clipped from V and 1 base from J, the junction kept 4 bases outside the gene matches. The CDR3 length is 16 residues. Germline CDR1 reads LNHDA; CDR2 reads SQIVND (reference sequence). CDR3 protein: CASSISSGTSYNEQFF. DNA for the CDR3: TGTGCCAGTAGTATCTCTAGCGGGACATCCTACAATGAGCAGTTCTTC.

The gene calls are TRBV5-4 and TRBJ2-2; the match to TRBD1 covers 9 bases. CDR3 length: 17 residues. V gave up 3 bases and J gave up 6 bases; unmatched junction bases: 12. Germline V gives CDR1 SGHNT, CDR2 YYREEE (reference sequence). DNA for the CDR3: TGTGCCAGCAGCTCTGGGACAGGGAGGGTGTGGGCCGGGGAGCTGTTTTTT. Translating it yields CASSSGTGRVWAGELFF.

V gene TRBV6-5 combines with J gene TRBJ2-7; 8 positions agree with TRBD1. This CDR3 is built from 15 residues. V lost 2 bases to trimming and J lost 2 bases; unmatched junction nucleotides: 5. CDR1 is MNHEY, CDR2 SVGAGI, per germline. The CDR3, as DNA: TGTGCCAGCAGTTACGCACAGGGGGGCCCCTACGAGCAGTACTTC. It yields the protein CASSYAQGGPYEQYF.

This chain links TRBV2 with TRBJ1-5; 7 nucleotides align to TRBD1. Germline lookup yields CDR1 SNHLY and CDR2 FYNNEI. There are 15 residues in the CDR3. Losses at the gene ends were 4 bases for V and 5 bases for J; bases not matched to a gene: 8. The CDR3 DNA is TGTGCCAGCAGTGGGTACAGGGGAGGAGATCAGCCCCAGCATTTT. It yields the protein CASSGYRGGDQPQHF.

The genes are TRBV14 and TRBJ2-1; 8 nucleotides align to TRBD1. This CDR3 region has 17 residues. The germline CDR1 and CDR2 sequences are SGHDN and FVKESK. Trimming cost V 4 bases and J 0 bases; bases outside gene matches: 8. Here the CDR3 reads CASSRTGFIGSYNEQFF. CDR3 DNA sequence: TGTGCCAGCAGCCGGACAGGGTTTATCGGCTCCTACAATGAGCAGTTCTTC.

V is TRBV27 and J is TRBJ1-2, with 7 positions matching TRBD1. The CDR3 covers 14 residues. Unmatched junction bases numbered 6, after V lost 5 bases and J lost 3 bases. Germline V lookup: CDR1 MNHEY, CDR2 SMNVEV (reference sequence). The CDR3 nucleotides read TGTGCCAGCAGTCCCACGGGACAGCACTATGGCTACACCTTC. This translates into CASSPTGQHYGYTF.

This chain uses TRBV5-6 with TRBJ1-4, with D hard to call. There are 14 residues in the CDR3. Per the germline V gene, CDR1 is SGHDT and CDR2 is YYEEEE. Deletions cut 3 bases from V and 4 bases from J, with 10 bases between. The CDR3: CASSWWAFNEKLFF. CDR3 sequence (DNA): TGTGCCAGCAGCTGGTGGGCGTTTAATGAAAAACTGTTTTTT. Full variable domain (rest looked up from reference TRBV5-6 and TRBJ1-4): DAGVTQSPTHLIKTRGQQVTLRCSPKSGHDTVSWYQQALGQGPQFIFQYYEEEERQRGNFPDRFSGHQFPNYSSELNVNALLLGDSALYLCASSWWAFNEKLFFGSGTQLSVL.

This clone has more than one count but fewer than ten. The chain combines TRBV6-1 with TRBJ1-6; TRBD1 matches 8 bases. The J segment lost 10 bases and the V segment lost 3 bases, leaving 5 bases of the junction unmatched. Germline CDR1 is MNHNS and CDR2 is SASEGT. This CDR3 contains 14 residues. CDR3 loop: CASSEIQGESPLHF. The CDR3 bases are TGTGCCAGCAGTGAGATACAGGGGGAATCACCCCTCCACTTT.

The chain is built from TRBV5-8 and TRBJ1-4; 7 bases agree with TRBD1. V was pared by 4 bases and J by 0 bases, with 12 bases of the junction left unmatched. Germline V gene sequence: CDR1 SGHTS, CDR2 YDEGEE. The CDR3 runs to 18 residues. Written as DNA, the CDR3 is TGTGCCAGCAGCCGGGGGGGACAGTACCTTGCAACTAATGAAAAACTGTTTTTT. It specifies CASSRGGQYLATNEKLFF.

CDR3 loop: CASSETRTDTQYF. The CDR3 DNA reads as TGTGCCAGCAGCGAGACCAGGACAGATACGCAGTATTTT. V usage is TRBV6-5 and J usage is TRBJ2-3; D call uncertain. CDR3 length: 13 residues. Trimming removed 6 bases from V and 3 bases from J, with 10 bases in between. Germline assignment: CDR1 MNHEY and CDR2 SVGAGI.

This chain joins TRBV7-3 and TRBJ2-7, with 11 bases that match TRBD2. CDR1 and CDR2 from the germline V gene are SGHTA and FQGTGA. CDR3 length: 14 residues. The ends lost 6 bases at V and 1 base at J; junction bases unmatched: 2. The CDR3 DNA sequence: TGTGCCAGCAGTCTAGCGGGAGGTTCCTACGAGCAGTACTTC. Its translation is CASSLAGGSYEQYF.

The chain has TRBV18 and TRBJ1-2; 7 positions agree with TRBD1. J lost 8 bases, V lost 3 bases, and 15 bases had no gene match. The CDR3 is made up of 16 amino acids. Germline CDR1 reads KGHSH; CDR2 reads LQKENI. The CDR3 reads CASSPSTGTAIGGYTF. CDR3 in DNA: TGTGCCAGCTCACCTTCGACAGGGACAGCAATCGGAGGCTACACCTTC.

The CDR3 loop is CASSINGPPEQFF. Written as DNA, the CDR3 is TGTGCCAGTAGTATAAACGGTCCACCGGAGCAGTTCTTC. The rearrangement joins TRBV19 to TRBJ2-1, with unresolved D. The CDR3 has 13 residues. V was clipped by 2 bases and J by 10 bases, with 12 bases between them. The germline gives CDR1 LNHDA, CDR2 SQIVND (reference sequence).

V is TRBV4-2 and J is TRBJ2-5, with 7 nucleotides matching TRBD1. The CDR3 contains 15 residues. With V trimmed by 6 bases and J by 5 bases, 12 bases remained unmatched. Germline V gene lookup returns CDR1 LGHNA and CDR2 YNFKEQ. CDR3 sequence reads: CASSPRGQGVETQYF. CDR3 bases: TGTGCCAGCAGTCCAAGAGGGCAGGGGGTGGAGACCCAGTACTTC.

V and J are TRBV6-5 and TRBJ1-4, with TRBD1 identical over 8 bases. V shed 6 bases and J 8 bases; nucleotides not matched to a gene: 8. The CDR3 runs 14 residues. CDR1 is MNHEY and CDR2 is SVGAGI in the germline V gene. The CDR3 bases are TGTGCCAGCAGCGGCAGACAGGGGACAGAAAAACTGTTTTTT. It specifies CASSGRQGTEKLFF.